Shown below are 23 T cell receptor beta chains from a single sample sequenced in a study of CD8+CD57+ T cells in acquired aplastic anemia. Before being chosen for sequencing, patients had shown CD8+CD57+ cell expansion by flow cytometry. The template for TCR beta VDJ and CDR3 sequence profiling was genomic DNA. TCRdb reprocessed the reads with MiXCR, giving one entry per CDR3 protein. In the table there are 250,000 to 350,000 distinct CDR3 sequences, 56% of which are singletons. Material: sorted CD4+, CD8+, or CD8+CD57+ T cells (not recorded which) from PBMCs. These receptor sequences come from a human donor with aplastic anemia.

The rearrangement uses TRBV10-3 and TRBJ1-2; 8 positions match TRBD1. V lost 3 bases and J lost 1; bases outside the gene matches: 16. This CDR3 comprises 19 residues. Germline CDR1 ENHRY, CDR2 SYGVKD. CDR3 DNA sequence: TGTGCCATCAGTGATACTACAGGGGGAAAAGACACAGTTAACTATGGCTACACCTTC. This gives the protein CAISDTTGGKDTVNYGYTF.

The rearrangement joins TRBV7-3 to TRBJ1-5, with D unresolved. CDR1 is SGHTA and CDR2 is FQGTGA in the germline V gene. Trimming left V 7 bases short and J 6 bases short, with 10 bases between. This CDR3 spans 12 amino acids. This CDR3 reads CASTDGVQPQHF. CDR3 coding DNA: TGTGCCAGCACCGACGGGGTTCAGCCCCAGCATTTT.

The rearrangement links TRBV24-1 to TRBJ2-1; TRBD2 matches 7 bases. Looked up from germline, CDR1 is KGHDR and CDR2 is SFDVKD. The junction had 2 bases not matched to a gene; V was cut back by 1 base and J by 9 bases. The CDR3 has 13 amino acids. The CDR3 here is CATSDLASGEQFF. The CDR3 bases are TGTGCCACCAGTGATTTAGCTAGCGGTGAGCAGTTCTTC.

This clonotype has at least ten counts. The chain uses TRBV15 and TRBJ2-3; 9 bases are a match to TRBD1. This CDR3 spans 15 amino acids. Germline V gene lookup returns CDR1 LNHNV and CDR2 YYDKDF (reference sequence). The V and J ends lost 3 bases and 1 base, in that order; junction bases with no gene match: 2. DNA for the CDR3: TGTGCCACCAGCAGGCGGACAGGGGGCACAGATACGCAGTATTTT. Protein sequence: CATSRRTGGTDTQYF.

This clonotype was recorded many times. The V gene is TRBV7-9, the J gene TRBJ1-4, with 8 nucleotides matching TRBD1. This CDR3 contains 15 residues. Germline CDR1 and CDR2: SEHNR and FQNEAQ (reference sequence). Trimming removed 3 bases from V and 3 bases from J; junction bases left unmatched: 3. The CDR3, as DNA: TGTGCCAGCAGCTTTGACAGGGGATCTAATGAAAAACTGTTTTTT. It codes for CASSFDRGSNEKLFF.

The V call is TRBV20-1, the J call TRBJ2-7; D is undetermined. The CDR3 sequence is 13 residues long. V was cut by 3 bases and J by 2 bases, with 11 bases left in between. CDR1 is DFQATT and CDR2 is SNEGSKA in the germline V gene (reference sequence). This CDR3 is CSASGQVPYEQYF. The CDR3 bases are TGCAGTGCTAGTGGGCAGGTTCCCTACGAGCAGTACTTC.

The chain uses TRBV7-4 and TRBJ2-3; 14 nucleotides agree with TRBD2. This CDR3 contains 21 residues. With 5 bases clipped from V and 3 bases from J, the junction kept 19 bases outside the gene matches. Germline V gene sequence: CDR1 SGHVT, CDR2 SQSDAQ. CDR3 coding DNA: TGTGCCAGCAGCCAAGAACTTCGACTAGCGGGGGGGCGATTTGGTACAGATACGCAGTATTTT. Translation gives CASSQELRLAGGRFGTDTQYF.

The chain joins TRBV7-9 to TRBJ2-1; D is possibly TRBD1 (5 bases). This CDR3 spans 15 amino acids. Germline CDR1 reads SEHNR; CDR2 reads FQNEAQ (reference sequence). V gave up 6 bases and J gave up 5 bases, with 17 bases separating them. CDR3 loop: CASSTARQTHNEQFF. The CDR3 DNA follows: TGTGCCAGCAGTACTGCCCGACAGACACACAATGAGCAGTTCTTC.

As to this clonotype: This is likely a read error, given that the CDR3 carries no conserved phenylalanine or tryptophan at its end. V gene TRBV2 combines with J gene TRBJ2-1; 7 bases are shared with TRBD2. Germline V gene lookup returns CDR1 SNHLY and CDR2 FYNNEI. Trimming cost V 7 bases and J 1 base; bases outside gene matches: 4. CDR3 length: 14 residues. This CDR3 is CASTTGGSYNEQFR. DNA for the CDR3: TGTGCCAGCACAACCGGGGGGTCCTACAATGAGCAGTTCAGA.

A note on this clonotype: Relative to the germline gene, one junction end is altered; a read error may explain this. V is TRBV5-1 and J is TRBJ1-2; 7 nucleotides align to TRBD1. Germline CDR1 reads SGHRS; CDR2 reads YFSETQ. This CDR3 spans 14 amino acids. The CDR3 bases are TGCGTCAGCAGCTTGGTTGGGACAGCCAATGGCTACACCTTC. Encoded protein: CVSSLVGTANGYTF.

The table lists this clonotype with many counts. The V call is TRBV6-6, the J call TRBJ2-7, with D perhaps TRBD1 or TRBD2 (5 bases each). Per germline, CDR1 MNHNY and CDR2 SVGAGI (reference sequence). The CDR3 length is 14 residues. The ends were cut back, 2 bases at V and 0 bases at J, with 8 bases in the middle. The CDR3 nucleotides are TGTGCCAGCAGTTACCCTGGGGGCTCCTACGAGCAGTACTTC. Residues: CASSYPGGSYEQYF.

This clonotype occurred a few times. This chain links TRBV18 with TRBJ2-2; 9 bases are shared with TRBD1. J lost 6 bases, V lost 3 bases, and 5 bases had no gene match. The germline V gene has CDR1 KGHSH and CDR2 LQKENI. CDR3 length: 15 amino acids. This chain's CDR3 is CASSPGTGRAGELFF. DNA of the CDR3: TGTGCCAGCTCACCTGGGACAGGGAGAGCCGGGGAGCTGTTTTTT.

At least ten counts were recorded for this clonotype. The V and J genes are TRBV10-1 and TRBJ2-3; D not certain. V was clipped by 4 bases and J by 4 bases, with 12 bases between them. Germline-derived CDR1 and CDR2 are WNHNN and SYGVQD (reference sequence). CDR3 size: 14 residues. The CDR3 here is CASSVIGRSDTQYF. The CDR3 DNA reads TGCGCCAGCAGTGTCATCGGGCGCTCAGATACGCAGTATTTT.

This clonotype appeared a few times. The chain has TRBV29-1 and TRBJ1-1; the D gene is possibly TRBD1 (5 bases). The germline V gene has CDR1 SQVTM and CDR2 ANQGSEA. Trimming took 4 bases from V and 7 from J, leaving 16 bases between them. This CDR3 has 13 amino acids. The DNA of the CDR3 is TGCAGCGTTGGTTGGGACTACTACCTTGAAGCTTTCTTT. Protein: CSVGWDYYLEAFF.

This clonotype was detected many times. V gene TRBV29-1 combines with J gene TRBJ2-7, with 9 nucleotides matching TRBD1. CDR1 SQVTM and CDR2 ANQGSEA come from the germline V gene. The CDR3 length is 12 residues. Germline trimming cut 0 bases from V and 10 bases from J; bases unmatched to any gene: 4. The CDR3 DNA reads TGCAGCGTTGAAGAAAACAGGGGGCCACAGTACTTC. This gives the protein CSVEENRGPQYF.

The rearrangement uses TRBV20-1 and TRBJ2-7, with TRBD2 matching over 8 bases. The CDR3 consists of 16 residues. With V trimmed by 2 bases and J by 2 bases, 11 bases remained unmatched. Germline values: CDR1 DFQATT, CDR2 SNEGSKA (reference sequence). The CDR3 loop reads CSARSVSAGGTYEQYF. CDR3 nucleotide sequence: TGCAGTGCTAGATCCGTGAGCGCGGGAGGAACCTACGAGCAGTACTTC.

The J gene is TRBJ2-1, the V gene TRBV24-1; 9 bases are shared with TRBD2. CDR3 size: 17 residues. From germline, CDR1 is KGHDR and CDR2 SFDVKD. V was pared by 3 bases and J by 7 bases, with 12 bases of the junction left unmatched. CDR3 sequence (DNA): TGTGCCACCAGTGATACCGTTAGCGGGAGTTCATGGAATGAGCAGTTCTTC. It yields the protein CATSDTVSGSSWNEQFF.

V and J are TRBV5-1 and TRBJ2-7, with 7 bases matching TRBD2. The V gene end was trimmed by 6 bases and the J gene end by 7 bases; junction bases not matched to a gene: 16. CDR3 length: 15 residues. Per the germline V gene, CDR1 is SGHRS and CDR2 is YFSETQ. This chain's CDR3 is CASNLGLPSSGEQYF. In DNA form, the CDR3 reads TGCGCCAGCAATCTGGGACTACCTTCATCGGGGGAGCAGTACTTC.

Ten or more counts support this clonotype. The chain links TRBV19 to TRBJ1-4, with D uncertain. Trimming took 0 bases from V and 5 from J, leaving 10 bases between them. In germline, CDR1 is LNHDA, CDR2 SQIVND (reference sequence). The CDR3 is made up of 15 amino acids. The CDR3 nucleotides read TGTGCCAGTAGTATAGATGTCAAACGAAATGAAAAACTGTTTTTT. Its protein is CASSIDVKRNEKLFF.

The chain carries TRBV12-3 or TRBV12-4 and TRBJ1-5; a possible D gene is TRBD1 (5 bases). V was cut by 3 bases and J by 6 bases, with 18 bases left in between. The length of the CDR3 is 16 residues. The chain's CDR3 is CASSLAGPGEVQPQHF. The CDR3 region has the DNA TGTGCCAGCAGTTTGGCAGGGCCCGGGGAAGTTCAGCCCCAGCATTTT.

V usage is TRBV5-1 and J usage is TRBJ1-1; D possibly corresponds to TRBD1 (5 bases). Trimming took 0 bases from V and 0 from J, leaving 12 bases between them. Per the germline V gene, CDR1 is SGHRS and CDR2 is YFSETQ. This CDR3 region has 16 residues. The CDR3 nucleotides are TGCGCCAGCAGCTTGGCCGGGGGGGAGGTGAACACTGAAGCTTTCTTT. Translated: CASSLAGGEVNTEAFF.

This clonotype was found a few times. Relative to the germline gene, one junction end is altered; a read error may explain this. The V call is TRBV7-3, the J call TRBJ1-6; no firm D call. This CDR3 spans 14 amino acids. Germline-derived CDR1 and CDR2 are SGHTA and FQGTGA. CDR3 residues: CASSLRQDNSPLHF. The CDR3 region has the DNA TGCGCCAGCAGCTTGAGGCAGGATAATTCACCCCTCCACTTT. Full variable domain (remainder filled in from reference TRBV7-3 and TRBJ1-6): GAGVSQTPSNKVTEKGKYVELRCDPISGHTALYWYRQSLGQGPEFLIYFQGTGAADDSGLPNDRFFAVRPEGSVSTLKIQRTERGDSAVYLCASSLRQDNSPLHFGNGTRLTVT.

V and J are TRBV5-6 and TRBJ2-7, with TRBD2 matching over 7 bases. V lost 1 base and J lost 5; bases outside the gene matches: 6. The length of the CDR3 is 14 residues. Germline-derived CDR1 and CDR2 are SGHDT and YYEEEE. DNA for the CDR3: TGTGCCAGCAGCTTGAACGGACTAGGAAACGAGCAGTACTTC. It translates to CASSLNGLGNEQYF. Combining the CDR3 with reference TRBV5-6 and TRBJ2-7 gives the whole variable domain DAGVTQSPTHLIKTRGQQVTLRCSPKSGHDTVSWYQQALGQGPQFIFQYYEEEERQRGNFPDRFSGHQFPNYSSELNVNALLLGDSALYLCASSLNGLGNEQYFGPGTRLTVT.